This T cell receptor beta chain originates from a study of T cells in Graves' hyperthyroidism and ophthalmopathy. Study-wide points: Researchers report that a 13 V-J model separated ophthalmopathy from stable hyperthyroidism. Before onset, ophthalmopathy was predicted by the model a median roughly 6.4 months earlier.

CDR3 size: 18 residues. The junction had 8 bases not matched to a gene; V was cut back by 1 base and J by 2 bases. Germline values: CDR1 SGHVS, CDR2 FQNEAQ. The TCR beta CDR3 regions underwent amplification using RNA transcripts as the source. HTBI primers drove first-round RT-PCR of the TCR CDR3. TCRdb reprocessed the multiplex PCR reads via MiXCR and lists one record per CDR3 protein. The sample has more than 75,000 distinct CDR3 sequences, about half seen once. About this clonotype: Its matching antigen is unknown.

Sample: blood. The receptor was derived from a middle-aged woman with Graves' hyperthyroidism. V and J are TRBV7-8 and TRBJ1-6; 7 bases line up with TRBD1. CDR3 protein: CASSLDGRGGAYNSPLHF. CDR3 nucleotides: TGTGCCAGCAGCTTAGACGGGAGAGGGGGCGCCTATAATTCACCCCTCCACTTT.